This TCR beta chain was captured by sequencing in a study of vaccination and CD4 T cells after COVID-19. Across the study: Four females and six males made up the convalescents, with two Hispanic. A CEFX pool, an HIV-1 Nef pool, or no peptide went to control cultures.

Study-wide points: From around 19 to 38, the median of SARS-CoV-2-reactive clonotypes rose without reaching significance.

By sample fraction, this clonotype is large. What it recognizes is unknown. V lost 1 base to trimming and J lost 4 bases, with 10 bases between them. The CDR3 is 14 residues long. Germline CDR1 is LNHDA and CDR2 is SQIVND (reference sequence). Treatment indicated: approximately nine-day PBMC culture with coronavirus spike peptide pools or control peptides (ViraFEST assay). Expanded clonotypes were found by TCR sequencing after peptide-pool stimulation (ViraFEST). The Oncomine TCR Beta short-read assay was applied to DNA of cultured CD4+ T cells. TCRdb analysed the PCR reads with MiXCR anew, one entry per CDR3 protein. The profile covers about 14,000 distinct CDR3 sequences, with 28% appearing a single time and around a sixth taken by the ten largest.

Source material: cultured CD4+ T cells from blood. V and J are TRBV19 and TRBJ1-2, with D unclear. This clonotype was sampled from a human donor with COVID-19. Here the CDR3 reads CASSIGDSLYGYTF. The CDR3 DNA reads as TGTGCCAGTAGTATAGGCGACTCCCTCTATGGCTACACCTTC.